The 20 T cell receptor beta chains below were found in one sample sequenced in a study of technical replicates of blood from a handful of donors. Using immunoSEQ multiplex PCR, the repertoire was profiled, and TCRdb retains in-frame clones only, with some absent. The data show 55,000 to 75,000 clones, about 95% seen once. The sequencing sample was made of PBMCs. The receptors here all came from a human donor in good health. Some clones in this sample may be carry-over from other donors' samples.

CDR3 sequence: CASTLGRINKNIQYF. CDR3 coding DNA: TGTGCCAGCACCCTAGGGAGGATCAACAAAAACATTCAGTACTTC. The J gene is TRBJ2-4, the V gene TRBV5-8, with a tentative D call TRBD2 (6 bases). The CDR3 is made up of 15 amino acids. V was cut by 6 bases and J by 3 bases, with 16 bases left in between. Germline V gene lookup returns CDR1 SGHTS and CDR2 YDEGEE. Combining the CDR3 with reference TRBV5-8 and TRBJ2-4 gives the whole variable domain EAGVTQSPTHLIKTRGQQATLRCSPISGHTSVYWYQQALGLGLQFLLWYDEGEERNRGNFPPRFSGRQFPNYSSELNVNALELEDSALYLCASTLGRINKNIQYFGAGTRLSVL.

This clone has just one count. The chain is built from TRBV9 and TRBJ2-7; no clear D gene. The CDR3 length is 15 residues. V was pared by 1 base and J by 1 base, with 12 bases between. From germline, CDR1 is SGDLS and CDR2 YYNGEE. This CDR3 is CASSVSPGSSYEQYF. The CDR3 DNA reads TGTGCCAGCAGCGTAAGTCCCGGGTCTTCCTACGAGCAGTACTTC.

The genes are TRBV4-1 and TRBJ2-7; 9 bases are a match to TRBD2. CDR1 is MGHRA, CDR2 YSYEKL, per germline. The junction had 10 bases not matched to a gene; V was cut back by 3 bases and J by 10 bases. The CDR3 is 14 amino acids. The CDR3 spells CASSQSLAGREQYF. CDR3 nucleotides: TGCGCCAGCAGCCAGTCCCTAGCGGGGCGCGAACAGTACTTC.

V is TRBV21-1 and J is TRBJ1-5; the table's D call TRBD1 went unverified against the DNA. TRBV21-1 is shown as a pseudogene. The CDR3 totals 14 residues. Here the CDR3 DNA reads TGTGCCAGCAGCTCGCCGGGACAGATCATGCCCCAGCATTTT. Translating it yields CASSSPGQIMPQHF.

The chain joins TRBV6-1 to TRBJ1-1; the match to TRBD1 covers 10 bases. Germline trimming cut 7 bases from V and 6 bases from J; bases unmatched to any gene: 11. The CDR3 loop spans 15 amino acids. Per germline, CDR1 MNHNS and CDR2 SASEGT. The CDR3 coding sequence is TGTGCCAGCATCCTAGAGACAGGGGGCATGGCTGAAGCTTTCTTT. Translating it yields CASILETGGMAEAFF.

V and J are TRBV6-1 and TRBJ2-3, with TRBD2 matching over 9 bases. V lost 11 bases to trimming and J lost 7 bases; unmatched junction nucleotides: 16. This CDR3 region has 15 residues. Germline CDR1 is MNHNS and CDR2 is SASEGT. Here the CDR3 reads CACTLSGGRTNTQYF. The DNA of the CDR3 is TGTGCCTGTACCCTTAGCGGGGGTAGGACGAATACGCAGTATTTT.

The chain carries TRBV11-3 and TRBJ2-2; D perhaps matches TRBD2 (5 bases). The germline CDR1 and CDR2 sequences are SGHNT and YENEEA. The CDR3 is 16 amino acids. V was cut by 0 bases and J by 7 bases, with 15 bases left in between. The CDR3 nucleotides are TGTGCCAGCAGCTTAGATGGCGGTGGAGGTGGCGGGGAGCTGTTTTTT. It is translated as CASSLDGGGGGGELFF.

This clone has only one observation. The rearrangement links TRBV7-6 to TRBJ2-3, with a tentative D call TRBD2 (5 bases). This CDR3 comprises 15 residues. Germline V gives CDR1 SGHVS, CDR2 FNYEAQ. V gave up 7 bases and J gave up 1 base, with 15 bases separating them. The CDR3 protein is CASTLGPLRTDTQYF. The CDR3 DNA follows: TGTGCCAGCACACTAGGCCCGCTCCGCACAGATACGCAGTATTTT.

CDR3 sequence reads: CASSSERPSSYNEQFF. Written as DNA, the CDR3 is TGTGCCAGCAGCTCGGAGCGCCCGAGCTCCTACAATGAGCAGTTCTTC. This sequence joins TRBV5-4 and TRBJ2-1; D is ambiguous. This CDR3 has 16 residues. Germline values: CDR1 SGHNT, CDR2 YYREEE (reference sequence). The ends were cut back, 3 bases at V and 0 bases at J, with 13 bases in the middle.

The V and J genes are TRBV6-6 and TRBJ2-2; 8 bases align to TRBD2. Looked up from germline, CDR1 is MNHNY and CDR2 is SVGAGI (reference sequence). CDR3 length: 14 amino acids. Trimming cost V 2 bases and J 6 bases; bases outside gene matches: 2. CDR3 protein: CASSYAGGAGELFF. For the CDR3, the DNA is TGTGCCAGCAGTTACGCGGGGGGCGCCGGGGAGCTGTTTTTT.

This chain links TRBV9 with TRBJ2-5, with 11 bases that match TRBD2. After removal of 3 bases from V and 5 bases from J, the junction contained 6 bases not matched to a gene. The length of the CDR3 is 15 residues. The germline V gene encodes CDR1 SGDLS and CDR2 YYNGEE. DNA for the CDR3: TGTGCCAGCAGCGCTCTTCTAGCGGGGGGTGAGACCCAGTACTTC. As protein: CASSALLAGGETQYF.

The chain recombines TRBV6-5 with TRBJ2-1; 12 bases agree with TRBD2. Germline assignment: CDR1 MNHEY and CDR2 SVGAGI. The CDR3 is made up of 15 amino acids. The junction had 2 bases not matched to a gene; V was cut back by 5 bases and J by 3 bases. In nucleotides, the CDR3 is TGTGCCAGCAGTAAGGGACTAGCGGGCTACAATGAGCAGTTCTTC. Amino acids: CASSKGLAGYNEQFF.

The CDR3 coding sequence is TGTGCCAGCAGCCCAGACGGGACTATCAATGAGCAGTTCTTC. Its protein is CASSPDGTINEQFF. The chain joins TRBV6-4 to TRBJ2-1; 7 bases are a match to TRBD2. Germline trimming cut 6 bases from V and 6 bases from J; bases unmatched to any gene: 8. The CDR3 length is 14 residues. In germline, CDR1 is MRHNA, CDR2 SNTAGT.

The chain links TRBV6-5 to TRBJ2-7, with D unresolved. Germline assignment: CDR1 MNHEY and CDR2 SVGAGI. The V gene lost 7 bases and the J gene lost 0 bases, with 10 bases spanning the gap. The CDR3 is 13 residues long. The CDR3 DNA is TGTGCCAGCACCCCCCCGAGCTCCTACGAGCAGTACTTC. This sequence encodes CASTPPSSYEQYF.

The chain joins TRBV21-1 to TRBJ1-1; the table's D call, TRBD1, has no DNA check behind it. TRBV21-1 is a recognized pseudogene. CDR3 length equals 11 residues. CDR3 coding DNA: TGTGCCAGCCGTATGACAGCTGAAGCTTTCTTT. Translating it yields CASRMTAEAFF.

The V and J genes are TRBV7-2 and TRBJ2-5; 11 bases map to TRBD1. Germline V gene sequence: CDR1 SGHTA, CDR2 FQGNSA. The CDR3 loop spans 18 amino acids. The V gene end was trimmed by 4 bases and the J gene end by 5 bases; junction bases not matched to a gene: 15. The CDR3 DNA reads TGTGCCAGCAGCTCCCGACTGGGACAGGGGGTCCACCGGGAGACCCAGTACTTC. Its protein is CASSSRLGQGVHRETQYF.

The chain employs TRBV4-3 and TRBJ2-3; TRBD2 aligns across 9 bases. The ends lost 0 bases at V and 6 bases at J; junction bases unmatched: 10. Germline values: CDR1 LGHNA, CDR2 YSLEER. The CDR3 spans 17 residues. The DNA of the CDR3 is TGCGCCAGCAGCCAAGATGCTAGCGGGACCCCGTTGGATACGCAGTATTTT. This sequence encodes CASSQDASGTPLDTQYF.

The chain employs TRBV6-1 and TRBJ2-3; 9 nucleotides agree with TRBD2. This CDR3 comprises 14 residues. The junction had 4 bases not matched to a gene; V was cut back by 4 bases and J by 5 bases. Germline V gene sequence: CDR1 MNHNS, CDR2 SASEGT. The CDR3 sequence: CASSASGTIDTQYF. The CDR3 DNA reads as TGTGCCAGCAGTGCTAGCGGGACGATAGATACGCAGTATTTT.

The V and J genes are TRBV27 and TRBJ1-1, with 7 bases fitting TRBD1. V lost 4 bases to trimming and J lost 0 bases; unmatched junction nucleotides: 5. Per the germline V gene, CDR1 is MNHEY and CDR2 is SMNVEV (reference sequence). CDR3 length: 15 amino acids. CDR3 nucleotides: TGTGCCAGCAGTTCCGGACAGGTGCTGAACACTGAAGCTTTCTTT. Protein sequence: CASSSGQVLNTEAFF.

This clone was counted only a few times. The chain employs TRBV19 and TRBJ2-5; 8 bases map to TRBD2. CDR3 length: 15 amino acids. The germline V gene encodes CDR1 LNHDA and CDR2 SQIVND (reference sequence). With 3 bases clipped from V and 5 bases from J, the junction kept 8 bases outside the gene matches. Here the CDR3 DNA reads TGTGCCAGTAGTATTGATGCGGGGGGCGGGGAGACCCAGTACTTC. Its protein is CASSIDAGGGETQYF. The full variable domain, rest sourced from reference TRBV19 and TRBJ2-5, is DGGITQSPKYLFRKEGQNVTLSCEQNLNHDAMYWYRQDPGQGLRLIYYSQIVNDFQKGDIAEGYSVSREKKESFPLTVTSAQKNPTAFYLCASSIDAGGGETQYFGPGTRLLVL.